A selection of T cell receptor beta chains follows, all from one sample in a study of monozygotic twins with inflammatory bowel disease. TCRdb reanalyzed the 5' RACE reads and collapses them to one entry per CDR3 protein, without DNA. This listing includes more than 300,000 distinct CDR3 sequences. Sequencing input: blood. The origin of the receptors is a human donor with ulcerative colitis or Crohn's disease, or a healthy co-twin of an affected twin (not recorded which). CDR3s include the opening cysteine and the closing phenylalanine or tryptophan.

J | V | CDR3
TRBJ2-1 | TRBV18 | CASSPGLGTGKSYNEQFF
TRBJ2-5 | TRBV2 | CASSERDQETQYF
TRBJ2-5 | TRBV5-4 | CASSRGGSGETQYF
TRBJ1-2 | TRBV6-2/TRBV6-3 | CASKKTGADIGGYTF
TRBJ2-3 | TRBV6-2/TRBV6-3 | CASRAGGFQWTDTQYF
TRBJ2-2 | TRBV11-2 | CASSFGVPGELFF
TRBJ2-1 | TRBV7-2 | CASSLYSGGVNNEQFF
TRBJ2-1 | TRBV20-1 | CSARVVAGGQYNEQFF
TRBJ2-7 | TRBV7-3 | CASSFLSGPYEQYF
TRBJ2-1 | TRBV24-1 | CATSDLQAGNSYNEQFF
TRBJ2-7 | TRBV20-1 | CSARRQGAYEQYF
TRBJ2-5 | TRBV12-3/TRBV12-4 | CASSLGPGPETQYF
TRBJ2-3 | TRBV29-1 | CSLSSSGGPDTQYF
TRBJ1-1 | TRBV9 | CASSVGGQSTEAFF
TRBJ1-1 | TRBV7-7 | CASSRLRNTEAFF
TRBJ2-3 | TRBV29-1 | CSVEGQGASTDTQYF
TRBJ2-3 | TRBV7-6 | CASSSGQGAWTDTQYF
TRBJ2-1 | TRBV5-1 | CASSLVRTVDEQFF
TRBJ1-3 | TRBV9 | CASSPKSGQGSGNTIYF
TRBJ2-1 | TRBV10-3 | CATGLAGDSCFF
TRBJ1-5 | TRBV4-3 | CASSQDHGQPQHF
TRBJ1-6 | TRBV4-1 | CASSPPGAETGVGWTGNSPLHF
TRBJ2-3 | TRBV12-3/TRBV12-4 | CASRWTATTDTQYF
TRBJ2-3 | TRBV13 | CASSWGRASGGAGTQYF
TRBJ2-7 | TRBV20-1 | CSARSKRDGPYEQYF
TRBJ1-5 | TRBV21-1 | CASSKGCRGKVKFGQPQHF
TRBJ1-5 | TRBV28 | CASFNPRISYSNQPQHF
TRBJ1-5 | TRBV4-1 | CASSQLDRGQPQHF
TRBJ2-7 | TRBV19 | CASKYRGGGVRYYEQYF
TRBJ2-1 | TRBV12-3/TRBV12-4 | CASRLPGKGGYNEQFF
TRBJ1-4 | TRBV20-1 | CSASTGTNEKLFF
TRBJ1-4 | TRBV20-1 | CSASRGINEKLFF
TRBJ1-3 | TRBV20-1 | CSAKGPGNTIYF
TRBJ2-7 | TRBV9 | CASSVGDFHEQYF
TRBJ1-6 | TRBV7-2 | CASSPPGQDNSPLHF
TRBJ2-7 | TRBV24-1 | CATSDYHRRSSYEQYF
TRBJ2-1 | TRBV5-6 | CASSSWTLGHNEQFF
TRBJ1-6 | TRBV3-1 | CASSQGVDFTLHF
TRBJ2-7 | TRBV12-3/TRBV12-4 | CASSRAGGSSYEQYF
TRBJ2-5 | TRBV7-2 | CASSLIVRLQETQYF
TRBJ2-7 | TRBV5-1 | CASSSYAGLSYEQYF
TRBJ2-7 | TRBV10-3 | CAISDPAGERSKQYF
TRBJ1-2 | TRBV12-5 | CASGLDGYGYTF
TRBJ2-6 | TRBV19 | CASTPATSSGANVLTF
TRBJ2-5 | TRBV12-3/TRBV12-4 | CASSPAPLLQETQYF
TRBJ2-7 | TRBV12-3/TRBV12-4 | CASSPLYEQYF